This TCR beta chain was retrieved from a study of blood T cells in healthy people across ages. PCR was performed a second time for roughly 7 to 11 cycles using a sample-barcoded 5' primer and a J-beta primer mix. TCRdb re-derived calls from the 5' RACE reads in MiXCR, one entry per CDR3 protein. The data show some 710,000 distinct CDR3 sequences, roughly 20% seen once. The extraction recovered at least 5 micrograms of total RNA per sample. Study-level results: Roughly linear age-related decline in beta diversity appeared, significant by age about 40. Long-lived and aged donors differed, with more naive CD4+ cells and higher diversity in the long-lived.

The V end was cut by 1 base, the J end by 7 bases, with 8 bases between. CDR1 is SGHRS, CDR2 YFSETQ, per germline. This CDR3 contains 13 residues. A word on this clonotype: No antigen is known for it.

The chain uses TRBV5-1 and TRBJ1-4; possibly TRBD1 for D (5 bases). Sequenced input: blood. This clonotype was sampled from a man in his 70s in good health. DNA of the CDR3: TGCGCCAGCAGCTTGTCAAGGGGTGAAAAACTGTTTTTT. This gives the protein CASSLSRGEKLFF. The full variable domain, with the rest looked up from reference TRBV5-1 and TRBJ1-4, is KAGVTQTPRYLIKTRGQQVTLSCSPISGHRSVSWYQQTPGQGLQFLFEYFSETQRNKGNFPGRFSGRQFSNSRSEMNVSTLELGDSALYLCASSLSRGEKLFFGSGTQLSVL.